These 14 T cell receptor beta chains were sequenced from one sample in a study of cytomegalovirus exposure and HLA in healthy donors. Repertoires were generated with immunoSEQ multiplex PCR, while TCRdb's copy carries only in-frame clones and drops some. The repertoire holds over 100,000 clones, with about 95% as singletons. Sequencing was performed on PBMCs. The receptors shown here come from a woman in her late teens or twenties in good health and CMV-seronegative.

The chain employs TRBV21-1 and TRBJ2-1; TRBD1 is taken as the D call from the table, unchecked against the DNA. TRBV21-1 is marked as a pseudogene. The CDR3 runs to 16 residues. The CDR3 is CASSKGGQPTYNEQFF. The DNA for the CDR3 is TGTGCCAGCAGCAAAGGAGGACAGCCGACCTACAATGAGCAGTTCTTC.

This rearrangement joins TRBV19 to TRBJ1-2, with 7 positions matching TRBD1. The V and J ends lost 7 bases and 6 bases, in that order; junction bases with no gene match: 5. Germline V lookup: CDR1 LNHDA, CDR2 SQIVND (reference sequence). The CDR3 covers 12 residues. The chain's CDR3 is CASTTGMNGYTF. The CDR3 DNA is TGTGCCAGTACGACAGGGATGAATGGCTACACCTTC.

The chain couples TRBV9 to TRBJ1-1; D remains unclear. Germline CDR1 SGDLS, CDR2 YYNGEE. This CDR3 region has 14 residues. V lost 0 bases and J lost 4, with 10 bases in between. CDR3 sequence (DNA): TGTGCCAGCAGCGTAGTGGAGGGATTCACTGAAGCTTTCTTT. Translated: CASSVVEGFTEAFF.

J is TRBJ1-5 and V is TRBV19; perhaps TRBD1 as D (5 bases). There are 15 residues in the CDR3. CDR1 LNHDA and CDR2 SQIVND come from the germline V gene (reference sequence). The V end was cut by 8 bases, the J end by 7 bases, with 21 bases between. In DNA, the CDR3 is TGTGCCAGTGGCGCTTCACCAACTCCAGGGCAGCCCCAGCATTTT. This gives the protein CASGASPTPGQPQHF.

The chain couples TRBV30 to TRBJ2-1, with a possible D match to TRBD2 (6 bases). Germline loops: CDR1 GTSNPN, CDR2 SVGIG (reference sequence). The CDR3 runs 17 residues. Between the trimmed V and J ends, which lost 0 bases and 7 bases, there was a span of 22 bases. CDR3 nucleotide sequence: TGTGCCTGGAGTGTACAGAGAGTGGCGGCCGCGGGAAATGAGCAGTTCTTC. This codes for CAWSVQRVAAAGNEQFF.

The rearrangement uses TRBV28 and TRBJ1-2; 9 positions match TRBD1. Germline lookup yields CDR1 MDHEN and CDR2 SYDVKM. Unmatched junction bases numbered 6, after V lost 7 bases and J lost 6 bases. The CDR3 is 13 residues long. The CDR3 protein is CASNRQGGNGYTF. CDR3 coding DNA: TGTGCCAGCAACAGACAGGGGGGGAATGGCTACACCTTC.

J is TRBJ2-4 and V is TRBV7-2; 7 nucleotides align to TRBD2. The CDR3 is made up of 18 amino acids. Germline CDR1 and CDR2: SGHTA and FQGNSA. V lost 1 base and J lost 1; bases outside the gene matches: 10. Here the CDR3 reads CASSLVSGGHPAKNIQYF. In DNA form, the CDR3 reads TGTGCCAGCAGCTTAGTGTCGGGAGGCCACCCGGCCAAAAACATTCAGTACTTC.

This sequence joins TRBV18 and TRBJ1-6; D is undetermined. Trimming pared 6 bases from V and 9 bases from J, leaving 9 bases between. The CDR3 contains 12 residues. CDR1 KGHSH and CDR2 LQKENI come from the germline V gene. The CDR3, as DNA: TGTGCCAGCTCCCCTTCCGGTTCACCCCTCCACTTT. It yields the protein CASSPSGSPLHF.

A remark on this clone: The junction departs from germline at one end; a sequencing error may be responsible. The chain links TRBV7-7 to TRBJ2-5, with a weak D call TRBD2 (5 bases). The CDR3 contains 13 residues. The germline CDR1 and CDR2 sequences are SSHAT and FNYEAQ (reference sequence). The CDR3 DNA follows: TGTGCTAGCAGCCCGACGGGATGGGAGACCCAGTACTTC. This sequence encodes CASSPTGWETQYF.

J is TRBJ1-3 and V is TRBV19; 10 bases map to TRBD1. The CDR3 runs to 14 residues. The V gene end was trimmed by 5 bases and the J gene end by 8 bases; junction bases not matched to a gene: 6. CDR1 LNHDA and CDR2 SQIVND come from the germline V gene (reference sequence). Written as DNA, the CDR3 is TGTGCCAGTAGTTTTGACAGGGGGCGAGACACCATATATTTT. Amino acid sequence: CASSFDRGRDTIYF.

The chain is built from TRBV10-3 and TRBJ2-7; 9 bases agree with TRBD1. V lost 4 bases to trimming and J lost 5 bases; unmatched junction nucleotides: 6. CDR3 length equals 14 residues. Germline lookup yields CDR1 ENHRY and CDR2 SYGVKD. Here the CDR3 DNA reads TGTGCCATCAGTGCCCGGGACAGGGCACACGAGCAGTACTTC. It translates to CAISARDRAHEQYF.

DNA for the CDR3: TGCAGTGCCACAGGCGACTATGGCTACACCTTC. Amino acid sequence: CSATGDYGYTF. The chain has TRBV20-1 and TRBJ1-2; TRBD1 is a possible D gene (5 bases). The CDR3 sequence is 11 residues long. Germline V gene data show CDR1 as DFQATT and CDR2 as SNEGSKA (reference sequence). V dropped 6 bases and J dropped 3 bases, with 8 bases sitting between them.

The genes are TRBV7-9 and TRBJ1-2; 7 bases match TRBD1. The CDR3 has 13 amino acids. CDR1 SEHNR and CDR2 FQNEAQ come from the germline V gene (reference sequence). J gave up 4 bases and V 5 bases, and 4 bases lay outside the gene matches. The CDR3 here is CASSLGQVYGYTF. CDR3 bases: TGTGCCAGCAGCCTCGGACAGGTCTATGGCTACACCTTC.

The rearrangement links TRBV4-3 to TRBJ1-6; D unresolved. Trimming removed 2 bases from V and 4 bases from J, with 6 bases in between. The CDR3 extends over 14 amino acids. Germline loops: CDR1 LGHNA, CDR2 YSLEER. The CDR3 sequence is CASSQTVYNSPLHF. The CDR3 DNA follows: TGCGCCAGCAGCCAAACGGTTTATAATTCACCCCTCCACTTT.